These T cell receptor beta chains were read from a single sample in a study of blood T cell repertoires in COVID-19. The data were produced by immunoSEQ multiplex PCR, yet TCRdb's version contains in-frame clones alone and is incomplete. The sample shows nearly 200,000 clones, more than 70% of them seen only once. The sequenced sample consisted of PBMCs or T cells enriched from blood (not recorded which). These receptors originate from a woman under 30 who had recovered from COVID-19. Each CDR3 is given with its conserved first and last residue. The D gene is left open where the match is weak. Not every row has a clone size; where given, it reads once, few, many or a size class.

CDR3	DNA	J	V	size	D
CASSRQEGAGYTF	TGTGCCAGCAGTAGGCAGGAAGGGGCTGGCTACACCTTC	TRBJ1-2	TRBV6-5	NA	NA
CASSFPQNTEAFF	TGTGCCAGCAGTTTTCCCCAGAACACTGAAGCTTTCTTT	TRBJ1-1	TRBV12-3/TRBV12-4	NA	NA
CASSLGRGKETQYF	TGCGCCAGCAGCTTGGGTCGGGGTAAAGAGACCCAGTACTTC	TRBJ2-5	TRBV5-1	NA	NA
CASSHRGSGEKLFF	TGTGCCAGCAGCCACCGGGGGTCGGGTGAAAAACTGTTTTTT	TRBJ1-4	TRBV7-9	NA	NA
CASSLAPSGDTEAFF	TGTGCCAGCAGCTTAGCCCCCTCAGGGGATACTGAAGCTTTCTTT	TRBJ1-1	TRBV13	NA	NA
CASSYGRGFRTDTQYF	TGTGCCAGCAGTTATGGCAGGGGGTTCCGCACAGATACGCAGTATTTT	TRBJ2-3	TRBV6-5	NA	TRBD1
CASSSQFGAGGPSEQFF	TGTGCCAGCAGCTCCCAGTTTGGAGCGGGGGGGCCCAGTGAGCAGTTCTTC	TRBJ2-1	TRBV13	NA	TRBD2
CAWKRGTGGGGYTF	TGTGCCTGGAAAAGGGGGACAGGGGGCGGAGGCTACACCTTC	TRBJ1-2	TRBV30	NA	TRBD1
CASSQQGVVGYTF	TGTGCCAGCAGCCAACAGGGGGTCGTAGGCTACACCTTC	TRBJ1-2	TRBV4-2	once	TRBD1
CASSPIPGQGFEGETQYF	TGCGCCAGCAGCCCCATCCCGGGACAGGGTTTCGAAGGGGAGACCCAGTACTTC	TRBJ2-5	TRBV4-1	NA	TRBD1
CASSLDGGSTEAFF	TGTGCCAGCAGCTTAGATGGGGGGAGCACTGAAGCTTTCTTT	TRBJ1-1	TRBV11-2	NA	NA
CSVWDRTGGMYGYTF	TGCAGCGTTTGGGACCGGACAGGGGGCATGTATGGCTACACCTTC	TRBJ1-2	TRBV29-1	NA	TRBD1
CASSPTPGQGSETQYF	TGTGCCAGCAGCCCGACTCCGGGACAGGGGTCAGAGACCCAGTACTTC	TRBJ2-5	TRBV5-5	NA	TRBD1
CASSDGTGGYGYTF	TGTGCCAGCAGTGACGGGACAGGGGGCTATGGCTACACCTTC	TRBJ1-2	TRBV6-4	NA	TRBD1
CASRSGTSNTEAFF	TGCGCCAGCCGATCCGGGACTTCGAACACTGAAGCTTTCTTT	TRBJ1-1	TRBV5-1	few	NA
CASSSRGNTIYF	TGTGCCAGCAGCTCGAGGGGAAACACCATATATTTT	TRBJ1-3	TRBV5-4	once	NA
CASSRVLSGGGSYNEQFF	TGCGCCAGCAGCCGGGTCCTAAGCGGGGGCGGATCCTACAATGAGCAGTTCTTC	TRBJ2-1	TRBV4-1	NA	TRBD2
CASSPAFRESFNEQYF	TGTGCCAGCAGTCCCGCCTTTCGAGAATCTTTCAACGAGCAGTACTTC	TRBJ2-7	TRBV27	NA	NA
CASSSRVGPYEQYF	TGTGCCAGCAGCTCCAGGGTTGGGCCCTACGAGCAGTACTTC	TRBJ2-7	TRBV7-3	NA	NA
CASSQGQGNSPLHF	TGTGCCAGCAGCCAAGGGCAGGGGAATTCACCCCTCCACTTT	TRBJ1-6	TRBV3-1/TRBV3-2	NA	NA
CASSQARYNQPQHF	TGTGCCAGCAGCCAAGCCCGGTACAATCAGCCCCAGCATTTT	TRBJ1-5	TRBV3-1/TRBV3-2	NA	NA
CASGLVTGYNSPLHF	TGTGCTAGTGGTTTGGTGACAGGGTATAATTCACCCCTCCACTTT	TRBJ1-6	TRBV12-5	NA	TRBD1
CARPWLAEYNEQFF	TGTGCCAGACCTTGGCTAGCGGAATACAATGAGCAGTTCTTC	TRBJ2-1	TRBV25-1	NA	TRBD2
CASSYQKNTEAFF	TGTGCCAGCAGTTATCAGAAGAACACTGAAGCTTTCTTT	TRBJ1-1	TRBV6-5	many	NA
CASSLMDRVDSNQPQHF	TGTGCCAGCAGTCTAATGGACAGGGTCGATAGCAATCAGCCCCAGCATTTT	TRBJ1-5	TRBV28	NA	TRBD1
CASSASGVSGYTF	TGTGCCAGCAGTGCCTCAGGGGTTAGCGGCTACACCTTC	TRBJ1-2	TRBV2	NA	NA
CAISEGAGSAFF	TGTGCCATCAGTGAGGGGGCAGGGTCGGCTTTCTTT	TRBJ1-1	TRBV10-3	once	NA
CASSPGGLGRETQYF	TGCGCCAGCAGCCCCGGAGGCCTGGGGAGGGAGACCCAGTACTTC	TRBJ2-5	TRBV5-1	NA	NA
CASSQPLRNRGGGYTF	TGCGCCAGCAGTCAACCCCTCCGGAACAGGGGTGGTGGCTACACCTTC	TRBJ1-2	TRBV23-1	few	TRBD1
CSVGQGTGNQPQHF	TGCAGCGTCGGACAGGGGACGGGCAATCAGCCCCAGCATTTT	TRBJ1-5	TRBV29-1	NA	TRBD1
CASRDLRGMGNSPLHF	TGTGCCAGCAGGGACCTTAGAGGGATGGGTAATTCACCCCTCCACTTT	TRBJ1-6	TRBV28	once	NA
CASSPSGGRYNEQFF	TGTGCCAGCAGCCCTAGCGGGGGCCGCTACAATGAGCAGTTCTTC	TRBJ2-1	TRBV13	NA	TRBD2
CASSVSSGYNEQFF	TGTGCCAGCAGTGTCTCTAGCGGGTACAATGAGCAGTTCTTC	TRBJ2-1	TRBV2	NA	TRBD2
CASSPRTGFQPQHF	TGTGCCAGCAGCCCCCGGACAGGATTTCAGCCCCAGCATTTT	TRBJ1-5	TRBV3-1/TRBV3-2	NA	TRBD1
CASSRSDRQETQYF	TGTGCCAGCTCACGCTCGGACAGGCAAGAGACCCAGTACTTC	TRBJ2-5	TRBV18	NA	TRBD1
CASSQDTGGQGSPLHF	TGTGCCAGCAGCCAAGATACCGGGGGGCAAGGTTCACCCCTCCACTTT	TRBJ1-6	TRBV4-2	NA	NA
CARSLAGYYGYTF	TGTGCCAGAAGCTTGGCCGGGTACTATGGCTACACCTTC	TRBJ1-2	TRBV5-3	NA	NA
CAIRGTEANYGYTF	TGTGCCATCAGGGGGACAGAAGCTAACTATGGCTACACCTTC	TRBJ1-2	TRBV10-3	NA	TRBD1
CASSLSGTDTQYF	TGTGCCAGCAGCTTGTCGGGGACAGATACGCAGTATTTT	TRBJ2-3	TRBV5-8	NA	NA
CASTMQRGDTDTQYF	TGCGCCAGCACCATGCAGCGGGGGGACACAGATACGCAGTATTTT	TRBJ2-3	TRBV5-1	once	TRBD2
CASSLGATQYF	TGTGCCAGCAGTTTAGGGGCTACGCAGTATTTT	TRBJ2-3	TRBV27	NA	NA
CASSSPEDRGRYEQYF	TGCGCCAGCAGCTCCCCCGAGGACAGGGGGCGTTACGAGCAGTACTTC	TRBJ2-7	TRBV5-1	NA	TRBD1
CASSRDRTAFF	TGTGCCAGCAGTCGGGACAGGACGGCTTTCTTT	TRBJ1-1	TRBV28	NA	TRBD1
CASSVIQGNWISSTNEKLFF	TGTGCCAGCAGTGTTATCCAGGGGAATTGGATAAGTTCAACTAATGAAAAACTGTTTTTT	TRBJ1-4	TRBV6-1	NA	NA
CARSQENYGYTF	TGTGCCAGATCACAGGAGAACTATGGCTACACCTTC	TRBJ1-2	TRBV2	NA	NA
CASSYGQQFLYGYTF	TGTGCCAGCAGTTACGGACAACAGTTCCTCTATGGCTACACCTTC	TRBJ1-2	TRBV6-6	NA	NA
CASSINGGVNTEAFF	TGTGCCAGTAGTATTAACGGAGGGGTTAACACTGAAGCTTTCTTT	TRBJ1-1	TRBV19	NA	NA
CASSAQPGLAGSDTQYF	TGTGCCAGCAGCGCTCAACCGGGACTAGCGGGTTCGGATACGCAGTATTTT	TRBJ2-3	TRBV7-9	NA	TRBD2
CASSVSGGSYEQYF	TGTGCCAGCAGCGTCAGCGGGGGGTCGTACGAGCAGTACTTC	TRBJ2-7	TRBV11-2	NA	TRBD2
CASGLVLAGAPHEQFF	TGTGCTAGTGGTTTGGTACTAGCGGGGGCCCCCCATGAGCAGTTCTTC	TRBJ2-1	TRBV12-5	NA	TRBD2
CASSPLDRGGLDTQYF	TGTGCCAGCAGCCCTTTAGACAGGGGTGGTCTGGATACGCAGTATTTT	TRBJ2-3	TRBV2	NA	TRBD1
CASTPGLVNYEQYF	TGTGCCAGCACCCCCGGACTCGTTAACTACGAGCAGTACTTC	TRBJ2-7	TRBV7-2	NA	NA
CASSAGTGRTDTQYF	TGTGCCAGTAGTGCCGGGACAGGGAGAACAGATACGCAGTATTTT	TRBJ2-3	TRBV19	NA	TRBD1
CASSSGTSSYNEQFF	TGTGCCAGCAGCAGTGGGACTAGCTCCTACAATGAGCAGTTCTTC	TRBJ2-1	TRBV5-4	NA	TRBD2
CASSPSISSVSDQPQHF	TGTGCCAGCAGCCCGAGTATTTCCAGTGTAAGCGATCAGCCCCAGCATTTT	TRBJ1-5	TRBV6-2/TRBV6-3	NA	NA
CASRGGTDTQYF	TGTGCCAGCAGGGGGGGTACAGATACGCAGTATTTT	TRBJ2-3	TRBV3-1/TRBV3-2	NA	NA
CASSFGQNTIYF	TGTGCCAGCAGCTTCGGACAAAACACCATATATTTT	TRBJ1-3	TRBV13	NA	NA
CASSSDSYGYTF	TGTGCCAGCAGTTCAGACAGCTATGGCTACACCTTC	TRBJ1-2	TRBV28	NA	NA